This T cell receptor (beta chain) is from a study of T cell repertoires in cytomegalovirus infection. The CDR3 is 11 amino acids. Germline-derived CDR1 and CDR2 are SQVTM and ANQGSEA. The germline V and J ends were trimmed by 7 bases and 6 bases, with 12 bases remaining between them. Via MiXCR, TCRdb re-called the reads, giving one row per CDR3 protein. The sample has around 540,000 distinct CDR3 sequences, roughly a third seen once; the top ten hold about a sixth. A remark on this clonotype: Antigen: not known.

The specimen comprised cultured PBMCs, sampled from culture after CMV antigen stimulation. The chain carries TRBV29-1 and TRBJ1-1, with D perhaps TRBD1 (5 bases). This sequence originates from a human donor in good health (CMV status not recorded). Some clones in this sample may be carry-over from other donors' samples. Written as DNA, the CDR3 is TGCAGCGGTGAGTCAGGGCCTGAAGCTTTCTTT. It codes for CSGESGPEAFF.